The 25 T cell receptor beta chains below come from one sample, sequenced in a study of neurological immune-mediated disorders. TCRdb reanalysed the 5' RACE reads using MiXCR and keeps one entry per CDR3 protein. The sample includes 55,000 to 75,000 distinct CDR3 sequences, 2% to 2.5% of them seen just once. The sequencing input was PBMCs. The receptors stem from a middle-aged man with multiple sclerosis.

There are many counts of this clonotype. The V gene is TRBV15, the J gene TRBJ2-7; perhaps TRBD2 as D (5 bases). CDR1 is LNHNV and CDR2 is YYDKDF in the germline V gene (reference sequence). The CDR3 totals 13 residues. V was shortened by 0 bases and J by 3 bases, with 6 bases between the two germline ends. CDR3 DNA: TGTGCCACCAGCAGAGATGGAGGCTACGAGCAGTACTTC. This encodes CATSRDGGYEQYF.

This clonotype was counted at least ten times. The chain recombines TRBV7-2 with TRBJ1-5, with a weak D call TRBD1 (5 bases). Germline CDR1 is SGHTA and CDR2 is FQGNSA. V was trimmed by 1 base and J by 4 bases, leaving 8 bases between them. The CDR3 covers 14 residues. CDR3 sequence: CASSLGQPNQPQHF. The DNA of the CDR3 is TGTGCCAGCAGCTTAGGACAGCCGAATCAGCCCCAGCATTTT.

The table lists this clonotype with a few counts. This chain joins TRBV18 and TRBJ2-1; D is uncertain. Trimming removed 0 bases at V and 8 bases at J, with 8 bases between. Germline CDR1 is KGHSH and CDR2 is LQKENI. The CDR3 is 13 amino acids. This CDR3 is CASSPPLVDEQFF. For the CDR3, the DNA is TGTGCCAGCTCACCACCGCTAGTCGATGAGCAGTTCTTC. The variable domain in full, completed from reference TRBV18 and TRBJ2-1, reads NAGVMQNPRHLVRRRGQEARLRCSPMKGHSHVYWYRQLPEEGLKFMVYLQKENIIDESGMPKERFSAEFPKEGPSILRIQQVVRGDSAAYFCASSPPLVDEQFFGPGTRLTVL.

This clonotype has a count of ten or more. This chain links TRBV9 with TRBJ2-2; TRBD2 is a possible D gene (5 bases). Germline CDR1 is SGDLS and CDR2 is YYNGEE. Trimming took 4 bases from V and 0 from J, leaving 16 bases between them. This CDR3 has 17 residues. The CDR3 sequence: CASSSRDLIANTGELFF. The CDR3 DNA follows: TGTGCCAGCAGCAGCCGGGATTTAATCGCGAACACCGGGGAGCTGTTTTTT. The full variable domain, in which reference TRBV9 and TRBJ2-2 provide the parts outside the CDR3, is DSGVTQTPKHLITATGQRVTLRCSPRSGDLSVYWYQQSLDQGLQFLIQYYNGEERAKGNILERFSAQQFPDLHSELNLSSLELGDSALYFCASSSRDLIANTGELFFGEGSRLTVL.

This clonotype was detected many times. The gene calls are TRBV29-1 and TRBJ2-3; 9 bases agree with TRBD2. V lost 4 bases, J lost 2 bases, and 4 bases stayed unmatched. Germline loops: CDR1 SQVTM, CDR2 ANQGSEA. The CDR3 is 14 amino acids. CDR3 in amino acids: CSVVGLANTDTQYF. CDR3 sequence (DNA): TGCAGCGTTGTAGGACTAGCGAACACAGATACGCAGTATTTT.

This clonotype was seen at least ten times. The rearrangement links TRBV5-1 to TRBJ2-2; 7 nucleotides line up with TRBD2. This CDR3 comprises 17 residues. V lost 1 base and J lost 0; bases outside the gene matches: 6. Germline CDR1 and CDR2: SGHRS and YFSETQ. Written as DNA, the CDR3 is TGCGCCAGCAGCTTGAGGCGGGGGATATCGAACACCGGGGAGCTGTTTTTT. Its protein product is CASSLRRGISNTGELFF.

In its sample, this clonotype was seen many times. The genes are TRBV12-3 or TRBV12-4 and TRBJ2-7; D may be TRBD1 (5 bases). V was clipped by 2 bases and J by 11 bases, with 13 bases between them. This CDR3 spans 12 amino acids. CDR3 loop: CASSLKTSREYF. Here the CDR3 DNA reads TGTGCCAGCAGTTTAAAGACATCCAGGGAGTACTTC.

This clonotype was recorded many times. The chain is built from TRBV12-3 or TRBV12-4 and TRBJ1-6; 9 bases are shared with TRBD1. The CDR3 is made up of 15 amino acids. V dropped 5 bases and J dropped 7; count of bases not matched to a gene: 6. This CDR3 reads CASSPTGQGNSPLHF. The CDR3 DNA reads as TGTGCCAGCAGTCCAACCGGACAGGGGAATTCACCCCTCCACTTT.

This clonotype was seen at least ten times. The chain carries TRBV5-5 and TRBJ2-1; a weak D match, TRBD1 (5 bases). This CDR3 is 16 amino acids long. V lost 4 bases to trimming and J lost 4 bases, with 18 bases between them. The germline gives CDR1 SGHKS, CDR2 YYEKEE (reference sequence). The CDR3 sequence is CASSTQVIPMYNEQFF. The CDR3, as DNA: TGTGCCAGCAGCACACAGGTGATACCTATGTACAATGAGCAGTTCTTC.

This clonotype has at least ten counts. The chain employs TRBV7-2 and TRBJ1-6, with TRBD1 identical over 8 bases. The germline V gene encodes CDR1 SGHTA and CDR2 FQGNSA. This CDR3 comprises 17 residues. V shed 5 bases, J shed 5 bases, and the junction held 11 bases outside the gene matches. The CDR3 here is CASSPRAGGLHNSPLHF. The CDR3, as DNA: TGTGCCAGCAGCCCTAGAGCAGGGGGCCTCCATAATTCACCCCTCCACTTT.

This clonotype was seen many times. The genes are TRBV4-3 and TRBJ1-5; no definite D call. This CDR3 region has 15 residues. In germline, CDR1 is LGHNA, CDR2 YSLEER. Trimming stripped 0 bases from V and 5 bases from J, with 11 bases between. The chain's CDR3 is CASSQDAMGDQPQHF. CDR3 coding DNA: TGCGCCAGCAGCCAAGATGCGATGGGAGATCAGCCCCAGCATTTT.

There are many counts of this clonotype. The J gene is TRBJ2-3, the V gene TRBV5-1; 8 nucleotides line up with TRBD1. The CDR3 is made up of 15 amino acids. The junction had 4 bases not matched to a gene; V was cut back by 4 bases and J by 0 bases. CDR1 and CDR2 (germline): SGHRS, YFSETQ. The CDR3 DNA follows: TGCGCCAGCAGCACGAGGACAGGGAGCACAGATACGCAGTATTTT. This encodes CASSTRTGSTDTQYF.

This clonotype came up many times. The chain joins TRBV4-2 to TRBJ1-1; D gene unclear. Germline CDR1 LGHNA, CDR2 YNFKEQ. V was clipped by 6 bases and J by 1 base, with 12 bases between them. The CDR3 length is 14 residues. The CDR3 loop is CASSRGAKNTEAFF. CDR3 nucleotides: TGTGCCAGCAGTCGGGGAGCGAAGAACACTGAAGCTTTCTTT.

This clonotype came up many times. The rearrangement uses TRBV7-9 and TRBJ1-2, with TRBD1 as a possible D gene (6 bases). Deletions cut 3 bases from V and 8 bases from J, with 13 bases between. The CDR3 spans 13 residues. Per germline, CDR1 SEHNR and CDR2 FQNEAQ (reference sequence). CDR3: CASSFGGAQGYTF. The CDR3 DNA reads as TGTGCCAGCAGCTTCGGGGGGGCCCAGGGCTACACCTTC.

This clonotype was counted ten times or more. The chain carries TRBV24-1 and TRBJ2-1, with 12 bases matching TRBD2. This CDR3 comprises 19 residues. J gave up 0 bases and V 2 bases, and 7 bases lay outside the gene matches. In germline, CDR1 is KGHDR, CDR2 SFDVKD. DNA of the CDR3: TGTGCCACCAGTGATTGGGGGGCTAGCGGGGGGGCCTCCTACAATGAGCAGTTCTTC. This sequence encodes CATSDWGASGGASYNEQFF.

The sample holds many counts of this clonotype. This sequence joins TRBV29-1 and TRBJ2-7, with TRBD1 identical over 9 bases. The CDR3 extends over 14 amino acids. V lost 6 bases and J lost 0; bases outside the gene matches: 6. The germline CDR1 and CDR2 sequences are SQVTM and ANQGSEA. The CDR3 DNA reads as TGCAGCGTCAACGACAGGGGGAGCTCCTACGAGCAGTACTTC. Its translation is CSVNDRGSSYEQYF.

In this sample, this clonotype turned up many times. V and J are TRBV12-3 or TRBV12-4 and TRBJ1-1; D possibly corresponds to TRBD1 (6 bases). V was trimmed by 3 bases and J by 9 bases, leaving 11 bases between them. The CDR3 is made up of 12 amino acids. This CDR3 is CASSFPGVQAFF. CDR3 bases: TGTGCCAGCAGTTTCCCAGGGGTTCAAGCTTTCTTT.

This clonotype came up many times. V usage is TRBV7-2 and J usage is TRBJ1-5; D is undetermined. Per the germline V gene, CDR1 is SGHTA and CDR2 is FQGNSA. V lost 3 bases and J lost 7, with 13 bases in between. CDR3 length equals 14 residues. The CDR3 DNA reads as TGTGCCAGCAGCTTGTTGCTATCGCAACAGCCCCAGCATTTT. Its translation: CASSLLLSQQPQHF.

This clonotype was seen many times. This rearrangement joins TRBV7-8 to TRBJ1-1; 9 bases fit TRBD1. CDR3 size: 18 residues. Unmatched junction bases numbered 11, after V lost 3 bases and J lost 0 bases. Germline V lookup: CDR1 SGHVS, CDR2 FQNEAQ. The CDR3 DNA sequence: TGTGCCAGCAGCTTCCTCGGGACAGGGAATCAGATGAACACTGAAGCTTTCTTT. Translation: CASSFLGTGNQMNTEAFF.

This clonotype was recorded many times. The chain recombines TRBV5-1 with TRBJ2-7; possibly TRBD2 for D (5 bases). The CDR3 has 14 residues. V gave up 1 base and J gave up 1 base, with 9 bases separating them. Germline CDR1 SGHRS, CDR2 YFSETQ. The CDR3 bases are TGCGCCAGCAGCTTGCTGGGGAGATCCTACGAGCAGTACTTC. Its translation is CASSLLGRSYEQYF.

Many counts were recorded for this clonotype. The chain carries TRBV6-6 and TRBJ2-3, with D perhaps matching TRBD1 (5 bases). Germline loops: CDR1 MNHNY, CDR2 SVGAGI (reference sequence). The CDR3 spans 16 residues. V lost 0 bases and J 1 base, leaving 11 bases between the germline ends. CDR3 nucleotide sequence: TGTGCCAGCAGTTACTCGGTCTCCAGGGGCACAGATACGCAGTATTTT. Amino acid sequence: CASSYSVSRGTDTQYF.

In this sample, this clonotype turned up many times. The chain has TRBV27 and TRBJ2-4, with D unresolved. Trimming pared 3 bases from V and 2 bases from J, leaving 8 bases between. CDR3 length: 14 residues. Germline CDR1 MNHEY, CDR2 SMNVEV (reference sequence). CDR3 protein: CASSLKGPKNIQYF. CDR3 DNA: TGTGCCAGCAGTTTGAAGGGTCCCAAAAACATTCAGTACTTC.

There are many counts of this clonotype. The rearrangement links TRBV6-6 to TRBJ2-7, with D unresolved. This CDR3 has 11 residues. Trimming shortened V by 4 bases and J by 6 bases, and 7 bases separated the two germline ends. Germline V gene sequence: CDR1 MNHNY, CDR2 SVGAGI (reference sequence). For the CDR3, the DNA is TGTGCCAGCAGTTTACAAAGCGAGCAGTACTTC. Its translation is CASSLQSEQYF.

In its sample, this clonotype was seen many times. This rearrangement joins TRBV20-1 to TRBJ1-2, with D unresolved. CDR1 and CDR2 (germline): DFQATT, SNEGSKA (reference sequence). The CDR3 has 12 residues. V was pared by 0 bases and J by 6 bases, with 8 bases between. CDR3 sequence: CSARDGPDGYTF. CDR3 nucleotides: TGCAGTGCTAGAGATGGTCCGGATGGCTACACCTTC.

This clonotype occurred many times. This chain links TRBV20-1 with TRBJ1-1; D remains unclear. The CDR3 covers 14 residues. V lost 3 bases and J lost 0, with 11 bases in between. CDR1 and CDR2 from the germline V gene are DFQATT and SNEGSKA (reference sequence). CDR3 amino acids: CSASSPLMNTEAFF. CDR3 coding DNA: TGCAGTGCTAGCAGTCCCCTTATGAACACTGAAGCTTTCTTT.